This TCR beta chain was profiled in a study of blood T cell repertoires in COVID-19. Turning to the study itself: Samples of COVID-19 (acute and convalescent) were obtained from the United States, Italy and Spain. The cDNA or gDNA used as material had been derived from T cells, B-cell-depleted T cells, or PBMCs.

Per the original data handling: It was from reference gene primer amplification that nucleated cell counts were estimated. Profiling relied on immunoSEQ multiplex PCR, and the TCRdb table lists in-frame clones only, not all of them. Clone size and V and J calls were adopted from that table, with D and trimming inferred from the DNA. Among about 120,000 clones, roughly 80% were seen once, and the ten largest hold around 1.5%. The material sequenced was peripheral blood. The sequence was collected from a man over 45 with acute or convalescent COVID-19.

CDR3 sequence: CASSLNIQGGQPQHF. The CDR3 coding sequence is TGTGCCAGCAGTTTAAATATTCAGGGTGGTCAGCCCCAGCATTTT. The chain combines TRBV28 with TRBJ1-5, with D perhaps TRBD1 (5 bases). Germline CDR1 MDHEN, CDR2 SYDVKM. The length of the CDR3 is 15 residues. V shed 2 bases and J shed 6 bases, with 14 bases lying between them.